This TCR beta chain is from a study of PD-1 blockade in classical Hodgkin lymphoma. Libraries were prepared by immunoSEQ multiplex PCR; TCRdb keeps only in-frame clonotypes and omits some of them. The sample carries 30,000 to 40,000 clones, more than 80% recorded once. There was relapse after autologous stem cell transplantation in every patient, and there was variation in brentuximab vedotin exposure. Magnetic negative selection was used to purify CD4+ T cells from thawed PBMCs. Specimen: CD4+ T cells from blood, collected at baseline. This clonotype originated in a human donor with classical Hodgkin lymphoma.

CDR3 protein: CASIRTDLNSPLHF. The DNA of the CDR3 is TGTGCCAGCATTAGGACGGACCTTAATTCACCCCTCCACTTT. V usage is TRBV2 and J usage is TRBJ1-6; unclear D gene. The CDR3 loop spans 14 amino acids. V lost 7 bases to trimming and J lost 6 bases, with 13 bases between them. Germline V gene lookup returns CDR1 SNHLY and CDR2 FYNNEI.